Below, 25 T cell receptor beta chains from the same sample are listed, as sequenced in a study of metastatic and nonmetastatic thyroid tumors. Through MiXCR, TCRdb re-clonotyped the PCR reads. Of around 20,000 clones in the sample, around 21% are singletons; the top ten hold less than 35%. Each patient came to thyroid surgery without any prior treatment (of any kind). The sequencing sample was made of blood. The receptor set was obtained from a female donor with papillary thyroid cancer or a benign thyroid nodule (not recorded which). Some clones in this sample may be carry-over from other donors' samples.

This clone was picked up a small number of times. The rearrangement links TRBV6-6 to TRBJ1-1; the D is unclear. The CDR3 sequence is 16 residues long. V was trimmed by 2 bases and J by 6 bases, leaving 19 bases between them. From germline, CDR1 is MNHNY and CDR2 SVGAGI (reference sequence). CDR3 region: CASSYLTGKGSAEAFF. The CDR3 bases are TGTGCCAGCAGTTACCTGACGGGAAAGGGTTCCGCTGAAGCTTTCTTT.

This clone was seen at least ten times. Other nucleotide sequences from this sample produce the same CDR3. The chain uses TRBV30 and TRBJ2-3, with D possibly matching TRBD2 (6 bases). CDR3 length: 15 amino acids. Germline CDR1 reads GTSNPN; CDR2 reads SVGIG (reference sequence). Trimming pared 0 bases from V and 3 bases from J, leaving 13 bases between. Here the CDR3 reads CAWSVPGVDTDTQYF. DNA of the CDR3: TGTGCCTGGAGTGTTCCGGGGGTGGATACAGATACGCAGTATTTT.

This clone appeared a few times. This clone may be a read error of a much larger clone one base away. CDR3 protein: CASSLVSGSFYNEQFF. Here the CDR3 DNA reads TGTGCCAGCAGCCTAGTTAGCGGGAGTTTCTACAATGAGCAGTTCTTC. The rearrangement uses TRBV11-2 and TRBJ2-1; 9 nucleotides match TRBD2. The germline V gene has CDR1 SGHAT and CDR2 FQNNGV. This CDR3 has 16 residues. Germline trimming cut 5 bases from V and 3 bases from J; bases unmatched to any gene: 8.

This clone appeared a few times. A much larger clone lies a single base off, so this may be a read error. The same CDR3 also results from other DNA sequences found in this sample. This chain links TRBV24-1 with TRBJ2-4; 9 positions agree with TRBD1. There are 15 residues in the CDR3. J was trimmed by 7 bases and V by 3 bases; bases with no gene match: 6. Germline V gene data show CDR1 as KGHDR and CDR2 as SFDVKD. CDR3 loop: CATSDVGQGQNIQYF. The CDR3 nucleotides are TGTGCCACCAGTGATGTCGGACAGGGGCAGAACATTCAGTACTTC.

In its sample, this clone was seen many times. CDR3 DNA: TGCGCCAGCAGCTTGGCCACGGGATCCCAAGAGACCCAGTACTTC. It translates to CASSLATGSQETQYF. V is TRBV5-1 and J is TRBJ2-5; possibly TRBD2 for D (5 bases). CDR3 length: 15 residues. Germline lookup yields CDR1 SGHRS and CDR2 YFSETQ. Trimming cost V 0 bases and J 1 base, with 10 bases left between them.

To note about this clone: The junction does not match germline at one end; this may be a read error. CDR3 amino acids: CASSLSGGAGVTDTKYF. CDR3 sequence (DNA): TGTGCCAGCAGCTTAAGTGGCGGGGCGGGTGTCACAGATACGAAGTATTTT. The gene calls are TRBV7-8 and TRBJ2-3, with a tentative D call TRBD2 (6 bases). Germline values: CDR1 SGHVS, CDR2 FQNEAQ. The CDR3 length is 17 residues.

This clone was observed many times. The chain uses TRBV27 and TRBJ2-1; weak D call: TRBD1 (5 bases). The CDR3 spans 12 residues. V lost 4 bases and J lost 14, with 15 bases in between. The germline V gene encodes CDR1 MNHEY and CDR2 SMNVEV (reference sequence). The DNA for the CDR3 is TGTGCCAGCAGTTCAACCGACAGAGTGGAGTTCTTC. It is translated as CASSSTDRVEFF.

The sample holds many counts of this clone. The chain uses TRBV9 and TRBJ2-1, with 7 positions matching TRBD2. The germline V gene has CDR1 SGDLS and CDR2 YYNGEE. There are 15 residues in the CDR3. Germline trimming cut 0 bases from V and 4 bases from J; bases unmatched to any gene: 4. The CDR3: CASSVDGTIYNEQFF. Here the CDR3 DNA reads TGTGCCAGCAGCGTAGATGGGACTATATACAATGAGCAGTTCTTC.

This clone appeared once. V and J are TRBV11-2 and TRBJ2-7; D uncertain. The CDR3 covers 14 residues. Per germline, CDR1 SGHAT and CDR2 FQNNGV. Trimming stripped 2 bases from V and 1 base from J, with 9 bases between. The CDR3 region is CASSLSGPSYEQYF. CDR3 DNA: TGTGCCAGCAGCTTAAGTGGGCCGTCCTACGAGCAGTACTTC.

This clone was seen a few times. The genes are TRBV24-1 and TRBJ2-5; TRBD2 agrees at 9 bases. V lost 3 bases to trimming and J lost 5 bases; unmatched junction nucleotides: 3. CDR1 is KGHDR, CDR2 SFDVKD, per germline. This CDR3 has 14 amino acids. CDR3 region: CATSDGGGAETQYF. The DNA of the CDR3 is TGTGCCACCAGTGATGGCGGGGGGGCCGAGACCCAGTACTTC.

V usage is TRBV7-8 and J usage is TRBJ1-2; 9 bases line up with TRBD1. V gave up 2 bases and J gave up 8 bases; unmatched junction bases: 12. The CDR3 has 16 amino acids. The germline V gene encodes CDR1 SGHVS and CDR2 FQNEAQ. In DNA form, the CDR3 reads TGTGCCAGCAGCTTAAGGGTACAGGGGGCAGTGGAGGGCTACACCTTC. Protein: CASSLRVQGAVEGYTF.

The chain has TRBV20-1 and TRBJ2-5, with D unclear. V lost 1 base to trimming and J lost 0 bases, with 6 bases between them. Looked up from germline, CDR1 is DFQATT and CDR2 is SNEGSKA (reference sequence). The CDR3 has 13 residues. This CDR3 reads CSARAANQETQYF. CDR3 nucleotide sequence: TGCAGTGCTAGAGCGGCCAACCAAGAGACCCAGTACTTC.

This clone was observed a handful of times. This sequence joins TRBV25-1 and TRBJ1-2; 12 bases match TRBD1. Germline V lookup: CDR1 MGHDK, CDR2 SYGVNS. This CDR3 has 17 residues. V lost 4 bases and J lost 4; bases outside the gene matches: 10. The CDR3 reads CASSGLGQGAVCYGYTF. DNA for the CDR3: TGTGCCAGCAGTGGTTTGGGACAGGGGGCAGTATGCTATGGCTACACCTTC.

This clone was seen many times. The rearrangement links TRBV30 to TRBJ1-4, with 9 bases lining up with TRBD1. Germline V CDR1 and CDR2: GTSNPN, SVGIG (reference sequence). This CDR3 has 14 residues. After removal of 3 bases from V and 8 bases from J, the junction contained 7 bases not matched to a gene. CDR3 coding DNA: TGTGCCTGGAGCATACAGGGGGCTGAGGAAAAACTGTTTTTT. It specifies CAWSIQGAEEKLFF. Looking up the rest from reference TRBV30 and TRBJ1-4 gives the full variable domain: SQTIHQWPATLVQPVGSPLSLECTVEGTSNPNLYWYRQAAGRGLQLLFYSVGIGQISSEVPQNLSASRPQDRQFILSSKKLLLSDSGFYLCAWSIQGAEEKLFFGSGTQLSVL.

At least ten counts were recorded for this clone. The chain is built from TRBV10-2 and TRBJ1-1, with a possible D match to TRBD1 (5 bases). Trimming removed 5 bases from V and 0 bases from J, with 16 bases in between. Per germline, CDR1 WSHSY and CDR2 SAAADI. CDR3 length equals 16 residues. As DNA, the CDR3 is TGCGCCAGCAGTAGCCACCGACAGTTTTTGAACACTGAAGCTTTCTTT. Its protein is CASSSHRQFLNTEAFF.

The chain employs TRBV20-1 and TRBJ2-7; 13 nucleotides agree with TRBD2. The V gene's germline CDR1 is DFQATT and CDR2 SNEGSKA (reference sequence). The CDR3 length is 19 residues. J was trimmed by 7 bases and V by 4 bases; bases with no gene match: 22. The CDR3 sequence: CSATGTSGRAASRLQEQYF. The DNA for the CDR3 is TGCAGTGCTACTGGAACTAGCGGGAGGGCCGCTTCTCGGTTACAAGAGCAGTACTTC.

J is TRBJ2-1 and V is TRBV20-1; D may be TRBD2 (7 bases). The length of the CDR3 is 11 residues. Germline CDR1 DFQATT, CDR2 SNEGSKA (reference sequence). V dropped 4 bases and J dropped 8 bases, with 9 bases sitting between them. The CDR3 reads CSATGGDEQFF. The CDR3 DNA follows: TGCAGTGCTACGGGGGGCGATGAGCAGTTCTTC.

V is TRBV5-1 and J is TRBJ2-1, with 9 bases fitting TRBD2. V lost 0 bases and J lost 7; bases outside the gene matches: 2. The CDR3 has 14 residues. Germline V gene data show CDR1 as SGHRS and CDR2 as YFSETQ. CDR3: CASSLELAGNEQFF. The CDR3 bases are TGCGCCAGCAGCTTGGAGCTAGCGGGAAATGAGCAGTTCTTC. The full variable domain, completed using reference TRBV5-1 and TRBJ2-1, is KAGVTQTPRYLIKTRGQQVTLSCSPISGHRSVSWYQQTPGQGLQFLFEYFSETQRNKGNFPGRFSGRQFSNSRSEMNVSTLELGDSALYLCASSLELAGNEQFFGPGTRLTVL.

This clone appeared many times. The CDR3 DNA is TGTGCCAGCAGCCCACTCGGGGATGAGCAGTACTTC. Translated: CASSPLGDEQYF. This rearrangement joins TRBV13 to TRBJ2-7; D is possibly TRBD2 (5 bases). The CDR3 has 12 residues. V was shortened by 5 bases and J by 7 bases, with 12 bases between the two germline ends. Germline V CDR1 and CDR2: PRHDT, FYEKMQ (reference sequence).

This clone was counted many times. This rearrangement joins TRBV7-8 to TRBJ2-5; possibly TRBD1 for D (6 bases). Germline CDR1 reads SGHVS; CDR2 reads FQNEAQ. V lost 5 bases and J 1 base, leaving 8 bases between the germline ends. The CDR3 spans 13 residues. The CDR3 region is CASSTGIQETQYF. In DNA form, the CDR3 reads TGTGCCAGCAGCACAGGGATCCAAGAGACCCAGTACTTC.

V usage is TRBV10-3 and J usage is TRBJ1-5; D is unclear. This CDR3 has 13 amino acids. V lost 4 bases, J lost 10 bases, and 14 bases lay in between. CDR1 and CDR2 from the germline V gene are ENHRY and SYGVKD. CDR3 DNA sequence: TGTGCCATCAGTGGGGCAGAAAGTCATCCCCAGCATTTT. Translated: CAISGAESHPQHF.

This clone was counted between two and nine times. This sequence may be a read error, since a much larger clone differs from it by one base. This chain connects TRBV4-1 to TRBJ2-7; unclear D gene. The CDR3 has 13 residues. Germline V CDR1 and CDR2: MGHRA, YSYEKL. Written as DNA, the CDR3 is TGCGCCGGCAGCCGACCCCCCTCGGACGAGCAGTACTTC. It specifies CAGSRPPSDEQYF.

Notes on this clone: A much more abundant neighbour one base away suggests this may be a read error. CDR3 coding DNA: TGTGCCACTGGGAGGGGAGGCCAGGGTCCCACAGATACGCAGTATTTT. The encoded protein is CATGRGGQGPTDTQYF. The chain recombines TRBV4-2 with TRBJ2-3; 7 bases line up with TRBD2. The CDR3 loop spans 16 amino acids. The V gene end was trimmed by 10 bases and the J gene end by 2 bases; junction bases not matched to a gene: 15. The germline V gene has CDR1 LGHNA and CDR2 YNFKEQ.

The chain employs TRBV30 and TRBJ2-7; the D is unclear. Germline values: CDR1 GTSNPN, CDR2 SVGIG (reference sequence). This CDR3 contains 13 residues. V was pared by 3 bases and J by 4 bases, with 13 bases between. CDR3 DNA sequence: TGTGCCTGGAGGAGTGGGCCAAATTACGAGCAGTACTTC. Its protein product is CAWRSGPNYEQYF.

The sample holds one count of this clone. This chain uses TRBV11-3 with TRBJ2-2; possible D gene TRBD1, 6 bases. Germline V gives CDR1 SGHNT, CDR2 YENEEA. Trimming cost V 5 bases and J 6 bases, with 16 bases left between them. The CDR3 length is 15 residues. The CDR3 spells CASSPRQAPAGELFF. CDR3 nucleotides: TGTGCCAGCAGCCCTCGACAGGCCCCGGCCGGGGAGCTGTTTTTT.